These 15 T cell receptor beta chains originate from one sample sequenced in a study of blood T cell repertoires in COVID-19 (dated by TCRdb to 2020 to 2021). Library method: the immunoSEQ multiplex PCR assay. Entries here come from immuneACCESS through TCRdb and include only in-frame sequences with V and J called. Some clones fail to appear in such tables; in the studies checked, an unresolved V gene covers under half of the shortfall, and the cause of the remainder is unknown. The sample table holds approximately 180,000 clones, of which approximately 90% were seen once. Approximately 5.6% of the sample comes from the top ten. The sequenced sample consisted of peripheral blood. These receptors were obtained from a middle-aged man with active or convalescent COVID-19.

Concerning this clone: In the same sample, other DNA sequences code for this CDR3. The J gene is TRBJ1-6, the V gene TRBV28; D unresolved. Trimming took 1 base from V and 5 from J, leaving 6 bases between them. This CDR3 has 14 residues. Germline CDR1 is MDHEN and CDR2 is SYDVKM. The CDR3 nucleotides read TGTGCCAGCAGTTTATTCTCAGATAATTCACCCCTCCACTTT. Its translation: CASSLFSDNSPLHF. The full variable domain, its missing parts supplied by reference TRBV28 and TRBJ1-6, is DVKVTQSSRYLVKRTGEKVFLECVQDMDHENMFWYRQDPGLGLRLIYFSYDVKMKEKGDIPEGYSVSREKKERFSLILESASTNQTSMYLCASSLFSDNSPLHFGNGTRLTVT.

The chain employs TRBV27 and TRBJ1-5; D might be TRBD1 (6 bases). CDR1 MNHEY and CDR2 SMNVEV come from the germline V gene (reference sequence). With 4 bases removed from V and 5 bases from J, the gap between germline ends came to 12 bases. This CDR3 comprises 14 residues. The CDR3 here is CASSYGGAHQPQHF. As DNA, the CDR3 is TGTGCCAGCAGTTATGGGGGGGCCCATCAGCCCCAGCATTTT.

V usage is TRBV18 and J usage is TRBJ1-2; tentative D call: TRBD1 (5 bases). V dropped 2 bases and J dropped 4 bases, with 8 bases sitting between them. CDR3 size: 13 residues. Germline V gene sequence: CDR1 KGHSH, CDR2 LQKENI. CDR3 region: CASSPGGGYGYTF. The DNA of the CDR3 is TGTGCCAGCTCACCAGGGGGAGGCTATGGCTACACCTTC.

This clone came up a few times. This chain uses TRBV2 with TRBJ2-7; no definite D call. This CDR3 region has 11 residues. In germline, CDR1 is SNHLY, CDR2 FYNNEI. V was trimmed by 5 bases and J by 8 bases, leaving 10 bases between them. The CDR3 protein is CASSIDKKQYF. The CDR3 nucleotides read TGTGCCAGCAGTATTGACAAGAAGCAGTACTTC.

The gene calls are TRBV7-8 and TRBJ2-7, with 11 bases aligning to TRBD2. This CDR3 is 18 amino acids long. Germline lookup yields CDR1 SGHVS and CDR2 FQNEAQ. J gave up 2 bases and V 1 base, and 10 bases lay outside the gene matches. The CDR3: CASSLGDSGGAAAYEQYF. CDR3 nucleotides: TGTGCCAGCAGCTTAGGCGATAGCGGGGGGGCCGCCGCCTACGAGCAGTACTTC.

This sequence joins TRBV4-1 and TRBJ1-2; possibly TRBD1 for D (5 bases). Between the trimmed V and J ends, which lost 3 bases and 5 bases, there was a span of 22 bases. The germline V gene encodes CDR1 MGHRA and CDR2 YSYEKL. The CDR3 consists of 17 residues. CDR3 amino acids: CASSQDTGSTELYGYTF. CDR3 in DNA: TGCGCCAGCAGCCAGGACACCGGGTCTACGGAGTTATATGGCTACACCTTC.

The chain employs TRBV9 and TRBJ2-5; 8 bases line up with TRBD1. The CDR3 has 14 amino acids. The trim removed 3 bases at V and 5 bases at J, leaving 6 bases unmatched. Germline-derived CDR1 and CDR2 are SGDLS and YYNGEE. The CDR3 bases are TGTGCCAGCAGCGCGCAGGGGGCGGGTGAGACCCAGTACTTC. It specifies CASSAQGAGETQYF.

The genes are TRBV27 and TRBJ2-7, with TRBD2 identical over 12 bases. In germline, CDR1 is MNHEY, CDR2 SMNVEV (reference sequence). Losses at the gene ends were 4 bases for V and 3 bases for J; bases not matched to a gene: 1. This CDR3 comprises 14 residues. In nucleotides, the CDR3 is TGTGCCAGCAGTTCGGGACTAGCGGGCTACGAGCAGTACTTC. As protein: CASSSGLAGYEQYF.

The chain's CDR3 is CASSQPGTPSSGNTIYF. The CDR3 DNA is TGTGCCAGCAGCCAGCCCGGGACACCAAGTTCTGGAAACACCATATATTTT. The chain uses TRBV14 and TRBJ1-3; D is perhaps TRBD1 (6 bases). The germline CDR1 and CDR2 sequences are SGHDN and FVKESK. CDR3 size: 17 residues. V shed 3 bases and J shed 1 base, with 16 bases lying between them.

The rearrangement links TRBV19 to TRBJ1-2; 8 bases map to TRBD1. Germline CDR1 is LNHDA and CDR2 is SQIVND (reference sequence). V was pared by 7 bases and J by 2 bases, with 6 bases of the junction left unmatched. The CDR3 length is 14 residues. The CDR3 region is CASNMQGANYGYTF. The CDR3 region has the DNA TGTGCCAGTAACATGCAGGGGGCAAACTATGGCTACACCTTC.

The chain has TRBV4-3 and TRBJ1-3, with TRBD1 identical over 7 bases. CDR1 and CDR2 from the germline V gene are LGHNA and YSLEER. V lost 4 bases, J lost 4 bases, and 10 bases stayed unmatched. The CDR3 length is 16 residues. The chain's CDR3 is CASSLDLTGPGNTIYF. DNA for the CDR3: TGCGCCAGCAGCCTAGACTTGACAGGGCCCGGAAACACCATATATTTT.

The chain couples TRBV27 to TRBJ1-5, with a possible D match to TRBD1 (5 bases). This CDR3 contains 14 residues. CDR1 is MNHEY, CDR2 SMNVEV, per germline (reference sequence). Trimming removed 6 bases at V and 4 bases at J, with 13 bases between. Here the CDR3 reads CASRRSGGNQPQHF. The DNA for the CDR3 is TGTGCCAGCAGACGCTCGGGGGGGAATCAGCCCCAGCATTTT.

The chain couples TRBV24-1 to TRBJ2-1, with 9 bases fitting TRBD1. The V gene end was trimmed by 7 bases and the J gene end by 8 bases; junction bases not matched to a gene: 5. The CDR3 runs to 13 residues. Germline V gives CDR1 KGHDR, CDR2 SFDVKD. The chain's CDR3 is CATRDRGSDEQFF. CDR3 DNA: TGTGCCACCAGGGACAGGGGATCGGATGAGCAGTTCTTC.

The V and J genes are TRBV18 and TRBJ1-1; D is ambiguous. Trimming shortened V by 2 bases and J by 1 base, and 8 bases separated the two germline ends. Per germline, CDR1 KGHSH and CDR2 LQKENI. The CDR3 covers 14 residues. CDR3 DNA: TGTGCCAGCTCACCAATCTCAGGGAACACTGAAGCTTTCTTT. Residues: CASSPISGNTEAFF. The full variable domain, completed using reference TRBV18 and TRBJ1-1, is NAGVMQNPRHLVRRRGQEARLRCSPMKGHSHVYWYRQLPEEGLKFMVYLQKENIIDESGMPKERFSAEFPKEGPSILRIQQVVRGDSAAYFCASSPISGNTEAFFGQGTRLTVV.

DNA for the CDR3: TGTGCCAGCAGCTTAGCGGGGGAAAGCACAGATACGCAGTATTTT. It specifies CASSLAGESTDTQYF. The chain carries TRBV11-3 and TRBJ2-3; D perhaps matches TRBD2 (6 bases). There are 15 residues in the CDR3. With 1 base removed from V and 0 bases from J, the gap between germline ends came to 8 bases. Germline CDR1 reads SGHNT; CDR2 reads YENEEA.